These 27 T cell receptor beta chains came from one sample sequenced in a study of T cells in Graves' hyperthyroidism and ophthalmopathy. Authors of the study amplified TCR beta CDR3 regions from RNA transcripts. A set of HTBI primers served as the primers for a first-round RT-PCR of the TCR CDR3. Each CDR3 protein is one row after TCRdb ran MiXCR on the multiplex PCR reads. The sample includes hundreds of thousands of distinct CDR3 sequences, around 16% of them seen just once. The material sequenced was blood. The origin of the receptors is a woman younger than 45 with Graves' hyperthyroidism.

This clonotype was seen at least ten times. The V gene is TRBV5-1, the J gene TRBJ2-3; no reliable D call. Germline CDR1 and CDR2: SGHRS and YFSETQ. The CDR3 has 14 amino acids. Trimming shortened V by 4 bases and J by 1 base, and 10 bases separated the two germline ends. DNA of the CDR3: TGCGCCAGCAGCCCCACACAAGGCACAGATACGCAGTATTTT. It yields the protein CASSPTQGTDTQYF.

This clonotype was counted at least ten times. The chain uses TRBV28 and TRBJ2-7, with D possibly matching TRBD1 (6 bases). CDR3 length equals 15 residues. V shed 6 bases and J shed 2 bases, with 17 bases lying between them. Germline loops: CDR1 MDHEN, CDR2 SYDVKM. The DNA for the CDR3 is TGTGCCAGCAGCCCGGGACACATGGGAACCTACGAGCAGTACTTC. Translation: CASSPGHMGTYEQYF.

This clonotype appeared many times. This chain joins TRBV20-1 and TRBJ2-2; D is unresolved. This CDR3 contains 12 residues. With 2 bases removed from V and 6 bases from J, the gap between germline ends came to 7 bases. Germline-derived CDR1 and CDR2 are DFQATT and SNEGSKA (reference sequence). Here the CDR3 reads CSARPTAGELFF. DNA for the CDR3: TGCAGTGCTAGACCCACCGCCGGGGAGCTGTTTTTT.

The sample holds many counts of this clonotype. V gene TRBV7-8 combines with J gene TRBJ2-7; the D gene is possibly TRBD2 (5 bases). Trimming stripped 5 bases from V and 6 bases from J, with 17 bases between. CDR1 is SGHVS, CDR2 FQNEAQ, per germline. This CDR3 contains 14 residues. CDR3 amino acids: CASSQAGLGSEQYF. DNA for the CDR3: TGTGCCAGCAGCCAAGCCGGGCTTGGGAGCGAGCAGTACTTC.

The chain carries TRBV6-1 and TRBJ1-2; perhaps TRBD1 as D (5 bases). V lost 5 bases to trimming and J lost 3 bases, with 10 bases between them. The CDR3 is 13 amino acids. CDR1 is MNHNS, CDR2 SASEGT, per germline. The CDR3 bases are TGTGCCAGCAGTCCGACAGTGTACTATGGCTACACCTTC. Translating gives CASSPTVYYGYTF.

The chain joins TRBV9 to TRBJ2-2; D is unclear. The CDR3 consists of 13 residues. Germline CDR1 reads SGDLS; CDR2 reads YYNGEE. Between the trimmed V and J ends, which lost 0 bases and 8 bases, there was a span of 8 bases. CDR3 sequence (DNA): TGTGCCAGCAGCGTAGCTGTCGGAGGGGAGCTGTTTTTT. Protein sequence: CASSVAVGGELFF.

This clonotype was recorded once. This may arise from a read error, as a much more abundant clone is one base away. This chain links TRBV6-1 with TRBJ1-2, with a tentative D call TRBD1 (6 bases). The germline V and J ends were trimmed by 8 bases and 4 bases, with 26 bases remaining between them. The CDR3 is 17 amino acids. Germline V CDR1 and CDR2: MNHNS, SASEGT. CDR3 sequence reads: CASSPGEGGGAIYGYTF. CDR3 DNA: TGTGCCAGCTCCCCCGGGGAGGGGGGGGGAGCTATCTATGGCTACACCTTC.

This clonotype appeared many times. The rearrangement links TRBV6-1 to TRBJ2-2; D unresolved. The germline CDR1 and CDR2 sequences are MNHNS and SASEGT. This CDR3 region has 13 residues. V was cut by 5 bases and J by 2 bases, with 6 bases left in between. This chain's CDR3 is CASSWENTGELFF. In nucleotides, the CDR3 is TGTGCCAGCAGTTGGGAAAACACCGGGGAGCTGTTTTTT.

This clonotype was recorded a few times. The J gene is TRBJ2-1, the V gene TRBV6-2 or TRBV6-3; 9 positions agree with TRBD2. The CDR3 sequence is 18 residues long. The germline V gene encodes CDR1 MNHEY and CDR2 SVGEGT. V was pared by 0 bases and J by 0 bases, with 6 bases of the junction left unmatched. The CDR3 coding sequence is TGTGCCAGCAGTTACTCCCGGGGTAGCGGGAGCTCCTACAATGAGCAGTTCTTC. It specifies CASSYSRGSGSSYNEQFF.

This clonotype was counted ten times or more. CDR3 loop: CASKGRGSEQYF. CDR3 nucleotides: TGTGCCAGCAAGGGCAGGGGCAGCGAGCAGTACTTC. J is TRBJ2-7 and V is TRBV12-3 or TRBV12-4; possible D gene TRBD1, 6 bases. V lost 7 bases to trimming and J lost 6 bases, with 13 bases between them. The CDR3 length is 12 residues.

This clonotype was recorded at least ten times. This chain uses TRBV24-1 with TRBJ2-7; D is undetermined. Germline values: CDR1 KGHDR, CDR2 SFDVKD. The CDR3 runs 14 residues. Deletions cut 10 bases from V and 3 bases from J, with 18 bases between. In DNA form, the CDR3 reads TGTGCCACGCACGAGCCGTCTTCTTACTACGAGCAGTACTTC. Translated, it gives CATHEPSSYYEQYF.

This clonotype was recorded many times. This sequence joins TRBV28 and TRBJ2-7; unclear D gene. Looked up from germline, CDR1 is MDHEN and CDR2 is SYDVKM. V lost 4 bases and J lost 3, with 10 bases in between. CDR3 length: 13 amino acids. CDR3 amino acids: CASSSLTRYEQYF. The CDR3 DNA follows: TGTGCCAGCAGTTCTCTGACCCGCTACGAGCAGTACTTC. The whole variable domain, filled in from reference TRBV28 and TRBJ2-7, reads DVKVTQSSRYLVKRTGEKVFLECVQDMDHENMFWYRQDPGLGLRLIYFSYDVKMKEKGDIPEGYSVSREKKERFSLILESASTNQTSMYLCASSSLTRYEQYFGPGTRLTVT.

The chain links TRBV4-3 to TRBJ2-3; 13 nucleotides agree with TRBD2. V gave up 4 bases and J gave up 5 bases; unmatched junction bases: 9. Germline CDR1 is LGHNA and CDR2 is YSLEER. This CDR3 has 17 residues. Here the CDR3 DNA reads TGCGCCAGCAGCCCGGAAGGACTAGCGGGAGTGGGAGATACGCAGTATTTT. It translates to CASSPEGLAGVGDTQYF.

The chain employs TRBV12-3 or TRBV12-4 and TRBJ1-2; 9 nucleotides agree with TRBD1. The CDR3 extends over 15 amino acids. Germline trimming cut 5 bases from V and 5 bases from J; bases unmatched to any gene: 9. CDR3 in amino acids: CASSAEDRGWYGYTF. Here the CDR3 DNA reads TGTGCCAGCAGTGCCGAGGACAGGGGTTGGTATGGCTACACCTTC.

Regarding this clonotype: The CDR3 end shows no conserved phenylalanine or tryptophan, and so a read error is likely. The V call is TRBV19, the J call TRBJ1-1; D ambiguous. The V gene lost 4 bases and the J gene lost 8 bases, with 11 bases spanning the gap. The CDR3 covers 12 residues. Germline loops: CDR1 LNHDA, CDR2 SQIVND (reference sequence). This CDR3 reads CASSTRGREAFL. The DNA for the CDR3 is TGTGCCAGTAGTACGAGAGGACGGGAAGCTTTCCTT.

This clonotype was found many times. This sequence joins TRBV9 and TRBJ2-7; 14 bases are a match to TRBD2. The CDR3 length is 17 residues. V lost 2 bases, J lost 5 bases, and 9 bases stayed unmatched. CDR1 and CDR2 from the germline V gene are SGDLS and YYNGEE. The DNA for the CDR3 is TGTGCCAGCAGCGTCGGGACTAGCGGGAGTTCCCGGCACGAGCAGTACTTC. It codes for CASSVGTSGSSRHEQYF.

A few counts support this clonotype. The chain has TRBV11-3 and TRBJ2-1; 9 positions agree with TRBD1. With 3 bases clipped from V and 6 bases from J, the junction kept 15 bases outside the gene matches. Germline V gives CDR1 SGHNT, CDR2 YENEEA. This CDR3 spans 18 amino acids. CDR3 region: CASSFAAGTGMGANEQFF. CDR3 sequence (DNA): TGTGCCAGCAGCTTCGCAGCCGGGACAGGGATGGGGGCCAATGAGCAGTTCTTC.

The rearrangement joins TRBV20-1 to TRBJ1-5, with D uncertain. V was cut by 3 bases and J by 2 bases, with 5 bases left in between. This CDR3 contains 12 residues. Germline lookup yields CDR1 DFQATT and CDR2 SNEGSKA (reference sequence). The CDR3: CSASEGNQPQHF. The CDR3 nucleotides are TGCAGTGCTAGTGAGGGCAATCAGCCCCAGCATTTT.

This chain connects TRBV30 to TRBJ2-1; 10 nucleotides match TRBD2. The V and J ends lost 4 bases and 8 bases, in that order; junction bases with no gene match: 11. The germline V gene has CDR1 GTSNPN and CDR2 SVGIG (reference sequence). CDR3 length: 15 residues. The CDR3 region has the DNA TGTGCCTGGAATGGGGGGCTAGCGGGAGATTATGAGCAGTTCTTC. Translated: CAWNGGLAGDYEQFF.

The sample holds many counts of this clonotype. The gene calls are TRBV18 and TRBJ2-5; D ambiguous. CDR1 is KGHSH and CDR2 is LQKENI in the germline V gene. Between the trimmed V and J ends, which lost 3 bases and 2 bases, there was a span of 13 bases. There are 15 residues in the CDR3. As DNA, the CDR3 is TGTGCCAGCTCACCTCCCAGCGTTAGTCAAGAGACCCAGTACTTC. It codes for CASSPPSVSQETQYF. Complete variable domain (other parts from reference TRBV18 and TRBJ2-5): NAGVMQNPRHLVRRRGQEARLRCSPMKGHSHVYWYRQLPEEGLKFMVYLQKENIIDESGMPKERFSAEFPKEGPSILRIQQVVRGDSAAYFCASSPPSVSQETQYFGPGTRLLVL.

The V gene is TRBV5-1, the J gene TRBJ2-1; 10 bases are a match to TRBD2. With 0 bases clipped from V and 9 bases from J, the junction kept 3 bases outside the gene matches. The germline gives CDR1 SGHRS, CDR2 YFSETQ. This CDR3 has 14 residues. The DNA for the CDR3 is TGCGCCAGCAGCTTGGATAGCGGGAGGACTGAGCAGTTCTTC. Protein sequence: CASSLDSGRTEQFF.

This clonotype came up many times. This rearrangement joins TRBV3-1 to TRBJ2-3, with D possibly being TRBD1 (6 bases). The CDR3 runs to 15 residues. Looked up from germline, CDR1 is LGHDT and CDR2 is YNNKEL (reference sequence). Trimming shortened V by 3 bases and J by 5 bases, and 15 bases separated the two germline ends. The CDR3 region is CASSHRQAQGDTQYF. The CDR3 nucleotides read TGTGCCAGCAGCCACCGACAGGCTCAGGGAGATACGCAGTATTTT.

About this clonotype itself: With a much larger clone just one base away, this may be a read error. The CDR3 reads CSATPPNSGRVRPYNEQFF. As DNA, the CDR3 is TGCAGTGCTACCCCTCCAAATAGCGGGAGGGTCCGACCCTACAATGAGCAGTTCTTC. The chain links TRBV20-1 to TRBJ2-1, with 11 positions matching TRBD2. The CDR3 length is 19 residues. Germline V gene sequence: CDR1 DFQATT, CDR2 SNEGSKA (reference sequence). V shed 4 bases and J 2 bases; nucleotides not matched to a gene: 16.

In regard to this clonotype: Its ends do not fully match the called genes, so a read error is possible. The V and J genes are TRBV25-1 and TRBJ2-2; maybe TRBD1 (6 bases). Germline CDR1 is MGHDK and CDR2 is SYGVNS. This CDR3 comprises 17 residues. The chain's CDR3 is CASRDPKQQGNTGELFF. The DNA for the CDR3 is TGTGCCAGCCGTGATCCCAAACAACAGGGCAACACCGGGGAGCTGTTTTTT. Full variable domain (rest looked up from reference TRBV25-1 and TRBJ2-2): EADIYQTPRYLVIGTGKKITLECSQTMGHDKMYWYQQDPGMELHLIHYSYGVNSTEKGDLSSESTVSRIRTEHFPLTLESARPSHTSQYLCASRDPKQQGNTGELFFGEGSRLTVL.

The chain combines TRBV7-3 with TRBJ2-2; D is uncertain. This CDR3 has 14 amino acids. CDR1 is SGHTA and CDR2 is FQGTGA in the germline V gene. V lost 5 bases to trimming and J lost 8 bases, with 15 bases between them. The CDR3 DNA follows: TGTGCCAGCAGCGCCGACCCATCGACGGGGGAGCTGTTTTTT. Its translation is CASSADPSTGELFF. The full variable domain, completed using reference TRBV7-3 and TRBJ2-2, is GAGVSQTPSNKVTEKGKYVELRCDPISGHTALYWYRQSLGQGPEFLIYFQGTGAADDSGLPNDRFFAVRPEGSVSTLKIQRTERGDSAVYLCASSADPSTGELFFGEGSRLTVL.

There are many counts of this clonotype. The chain couples TRBV12-3 or TRBV12-4 to TRBJ2-7; D might be TRBD2 (5 bases). V lost 6 bases and J lost 2, with 14 bases in between. The CDR3 is made up of 14 amino acids. The CDR3, as DNA: TGTGCCAGCAGCCTCGGGCGGGTGGCCTACGAGCAGTACTTC. Its translation is CASSLGRVAYEQYF.

The chain joins TRBV6-1 to TRBJ2-1, with D possibly matching TRBD2 (6 bases). There are 15 residues in the CDR3. Deletions cut 5 bases from V and 2 bases from J, with 13 bases between. The V gene's germline CDR1 is MNHNS and CDR2 SASEGT. This CDR3 is CASSYDSGAYNEQFF. The CDR3 DNA follows: TGTGCCAGCAGTTACGATAGCGGAGCCTACAATGAGCAGTTCTTC.